The present T cell receptor (beta chain) was sequenced within a study of cytomegalovirus exposure and HLA in healthy donors (dated by TCRdb to 2017 to 2019). For the study in its entirety: An earlier analysis of 587 of the donors reported more than 250 Gb of sequence data and 117 million unique TCR beta sequences from around 200 million T cells. An early release that covered fewer than 800 HLA-typed donors contained approximately 300 gigabases of sequencing data and about 84 million unique TCR sequences. Four to six DR-DQ haplotypes were handled as single units for association and clustering because linkage in the cohort was strong. Typing coverage differed by locus: A, B, C, DRB1 and DQB1 were typed in roughly 620-630 donors, DQA1 in 522, DPA1 in 600 to 610, and DPB1 in 472. A later analysis re-examined previously published TCR beta repertoires from more than 550 donors and added high-resolution HLA genotyping to investigate patterns of TCR occurrence. The study was designed to test whether signatures of past pathogen exposure could be identified by cataloging public T cell receptors. In the later analysis, no new phenotypic data were used to find candidate immune exposures; instead, reliance was placed on TCR beta sequences and their occurrence across donors. Of the 300 to 500 genotyped donors, more than 75% were placed in the genetic ancestry cluster associated with self-reported Caucasian donors. Donor age, sex, ethnicity and CMV serostatus were compiled alongside the repertoire data. The study combined high-throughput TCR immunosequencing, statistical association of individual TCRs with disease status, and machine learning to predict cytomegalovirus infection status. The T cell repertoires of 670 or so subjects were profiled by immunosequencing and related to cytomegalovirus serostatus. An earlier analysis of about 600 of the donors used high-throughput TCR beta sequencing to judge whether each TCR beta V gene segment behaved as functional or pseudogenic. A later genetic analysis used genome-wide SNP genotypes for about 65% of the 666 donors, treating that subset as a discovery cohort. Every repertoire in the discovery cohort had been generated on one and the same sequencing platform. On average, 235,054 unique TCR beta nucleotide sequences were sequenced per donor among a few hundred genotyped donors of the cohort, with around 19% of those sequences being non-productive. Both class I and class II loci were covered by HLA typing, at four-digit resolution. A separate validation cohort of roughly 130 different subjects was used in addition to the roughly 700-subject first cohort.

The research as a whole found: When HLA alleles, especially DR and DQ, strongly co-occurred, attributing TCR associations to individual alleles was difficult. V-gene and J-gene trimming of TCR beta chains was associated with a missense DCLRE1C variant in a later genetic analysis, and the association was replicated in an independent cohort. According to a later analysis, parvovirus B19, influenza, CMV and Epstein-Barr virus appeared linked to several top co-occurrence clusters. The earlier analysis of almost 600 of the donors excluded approximately 17 rarely observed V segments, including chromosome 9 orphons, because counts were too low. In a later genetic analysis, fewer N-insertions in productive TCRs were reported among donors in an Asian-associated ancestry cluster than the 666-donor mean. Roughly uniform sequencing depth across donors was assumed in presence/absence analyses, although this assumption may not hold. Cytomegalovirus status was reported to be diagnosed by the classifier with high specificity and sensitivity in both the original and validation cohorts. The study listed over 150 TCR beta chains as associated with cytomegalovirus. The sequencing pipeline was judged likely to have produced a cluster of highly shared sequence variants as a technical artifact. According to a later analysis, most CMV-associated TCR beta chains appeared to be HLA-restricted, and the HLA associations seemed to be driven largely by CMV exposure. For the cohort, immune exposure information was limited to CMV serostatus. A further reported finding was that TCR beta sequences accurately predicted the HLA-A and HLA-B alleles for most subjects in the first cohort. In a later analysis, the rate of TCR association differed among HLA loci, with DRB1 alleles having the most associated TCRs and HLA-C alleles having the fewest. Three of the identified cytomegalovirus-associated TCR beta chains were confirmed in vitro to be specific for cytomegalovirus antigens. Because HLA typing was unavailable for some donors at each locus, only the typed subset was used in association tests. This cohort had only TCR beta chains sequenced, and the lack of alpha or paired-chain data limited which features could be detected. In an earlier analysis of about 600 of the donors, most TCR beta V segments appeared in productive rearrangements about 90% or about 30% of the time, broadly matching IMGT annotations. A later analysis associated 16,951 TCR beta sequences with specific HLA alleles at a false discovery rate of 0.05. Linkage disequilibrium might explain the correlated functional status among segregating V segments, but an unknown experimental factor could not be excluded. The authors suggested that the approach could potentially be generalized to other disease states and immunological phenotypes. Most TCR sequences were seen in very few donors, while some public TCRs were found in many individuals. In a later analysis, HLA-associated TCR beta chains showed more clonal expansion and lower generation probabilities than non-associated chains that were equally common.

Preparation of the library involved the immunoSEQ multiplex PCR assay. For the multiplex PCR, a mixture combining 60 forward primers for TCR Vbeta segments and 13 reverse primers for TCR Jbeta segments was used. Amplification of the CDR3 region of rearranged TCR beta genes was performed with a multiplex PCR assay on genomic DNA. Amplified TCR beta libraries were sequenced as 87-base-pair reads on the Illumina HiSeq System. In the paper's pipeline: A later analysis counted some 74 million unique TCR beta chains across the approximately 700 repertoires, and around 9.9 million of these chains were shared by at least two donors. To remove PCR and sequencing errors, raw reads were error-corrected and collapsed into unique sequences using a nearest-neighbor algorithm that merged closely related sequences. V, D and J gene segments were assigned by aligning CDR3 sequences to IMGT reference sequences. For a sequence to be retained, a match of at least six nucleotides to both a V gene segment and a J gene segment was required. A rearrangement counted as productive if the CDR3 had no stop codons and remained in frame with V and J, and every other rearrangement counted as non-productive. CDR3 was defined by IMGT convention, running from the second conserved V-encoded cysteine to the conserved J-encoded phenylalanine. In an earlier analysis of some 550 of the donors, sequences lacking an unambiguous match to a single V gene segment were excluded. An earlier analysis of approximately 590 of the donors classified V segments as functional when productive rearrangements were above 56.7% and as segregating when the standard deviation between donors was above 5%. A statistical classification framework was built for diagnosing cytomegalovirus status from the catalog of TCR beta chain sequences. A later analysis assigned V and J genes by comparing TCR nucleotide sequences with IMGT/GENE-DB human TR gene sequences. In a later analysis, CDR3 sequences and most-parsimonious VDJ recombination scenarios were assigned using the TCRdist pipeline. In a later analysis, every TCR beta chain was defined by the combination of its CDR3 amino acid sequence and its V-gene family, and reads without a unique V-gene family were dropped. As a way to deal with suspected cross-contamination and a sequencing artifact, a later analysis dropped more than 500 nucleotide sequences that were highly shared and had low generation probability. In a later analysis, a clonal expansion index was calculated for each public chain from normalized within-repertoire ranks of inferred template counts. A later analysis computed generation probabilities with a VDJ recombination model fitted to out-of-frame rearrangements, and checked the results against IGoR. In a later analysis, TCR-TCR, TCR-HLA and TCR-CMV co-occurrence was scored with hypergeometric tests, and a repertoire-size bias correction was applied to TCR pairs. False discovery rates were estimated in a later analysis by permuting HLA or CMV assignments 20 times. In a later analysis, co-occurring TCRs were grouped using DBSCAN, and TCRdist sequence similarity was added for clustering within HLA-allele-positive subsets. Repertoires with fewer than 30,000 or more than 120,000 public chains were left out of co-occurrence clustering, as were several repertoires with anomalous nucleotide sharing. What TCRdb holds here is the immuneACCESS table cut down to in-frame rearrangements. Part of the clones is not present; checked against another copy, under half of the missing clones reflect an unresolved V gene, and the others are unexplained. V, J and clone size are taken as reported in that table, and D and trimming were inferred from the DNA itself. A total of about 200,000 clones appear in this sample, 86% of them only once. The ten largest clones capture approximately 0.31% of the sample.

The cohort comprised fewer than 700 healthy bone marrow donors. All cohort members were sampled while nominally healthy, although unrecorded immune exposures were likely present. The donor was CMV seronegative and was included in the group of 352 seronegative cohort members. A peripheral blood sample was provided by each donor, and peripheral blood mononuclear cells were used for TCR beta sequencing. The Qiagen DNeasy Blood Extraction Kit was used to extract genomic DNA from the blood cell samples. The count of this clone is one. The antigen it recognizes is unknown. The record has no base qualities; no much larger clone is one base away. This clonotype was sampled from a woman aged 25-40 years in good health and CMV-seronegative. The sample comprised PBMCs.

CDR3 reads: CASGVGGLNTEAFF. The nucleotide sequence reads TGTGCCAGCGGTGTGGGGGGGCTGAACACTGAAGCTTTCTTT. In this chain, TRBV9 is recombined with TRBJ1-1; possibly the D gene is TRBD1, per 6 matching bases. The CDR3 goes from the cysteine to the phenylalanine over 14 residues. CDR3 DNA only is kept here, 42 bases in frame from base 1. The germline V gene encodes CDR1 SGDLS and CDR2 YYNGEE. Between the V and J ends, shortened by 7 bases and 0 bases respectively, the junction contains 13 bases.